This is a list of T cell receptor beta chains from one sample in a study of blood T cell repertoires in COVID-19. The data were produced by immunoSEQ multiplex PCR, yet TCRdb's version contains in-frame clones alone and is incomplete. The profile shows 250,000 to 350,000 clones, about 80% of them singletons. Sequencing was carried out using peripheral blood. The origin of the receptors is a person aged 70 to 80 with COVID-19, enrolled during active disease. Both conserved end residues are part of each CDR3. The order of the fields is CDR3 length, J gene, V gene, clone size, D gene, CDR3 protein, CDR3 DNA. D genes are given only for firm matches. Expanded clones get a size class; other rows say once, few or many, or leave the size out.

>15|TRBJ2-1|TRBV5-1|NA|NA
CASSSTGTSGNEQFF
TGCGCCAGCAGCTCTACCGGGACATCGGGCAATGAGCAGTTCTTC
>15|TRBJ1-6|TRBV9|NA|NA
CASSVEPGANSPLHF
TGTGCCAGCAGCGTAGAGCCAGGGGCAAATTCACCCCTCCACTTT
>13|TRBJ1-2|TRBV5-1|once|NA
CASSPGQTYGYTF
TGCGCCAGCAGCCCCGGACAGACCTATGGCTACACCTTC
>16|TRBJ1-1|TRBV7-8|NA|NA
CASSFVGGGMNTEAFF
TGTGCCAGCAGCTTCGTAGGTGGGGGGATGAACACTGAAGCTTTCTTT
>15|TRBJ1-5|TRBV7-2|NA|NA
CASSIYRARGQPQHF
TGTGCCAGCAGCATTTACAGGGCCCGGGGTCAGCCCCAGCATTTT
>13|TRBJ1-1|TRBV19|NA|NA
CASSVSLNTEAFF
TGTGCCAGTAGTGTTTCTTTGAACACTGAAGCTTTCTTT
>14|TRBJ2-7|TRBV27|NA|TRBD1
CASSSWTGRDEQYF
TGTGCCAGCAGCTCCTGGACAGGGCGGGACGAGCAGTACTTC
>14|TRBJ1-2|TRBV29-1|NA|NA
CSVEGADSNYGYTF
TGCAGCGTTGAAGGTGCCGACTCTAACTATGGCTACACCTTC
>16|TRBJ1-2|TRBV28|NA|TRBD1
CASSNSGQGRNYGYTF
TGTGCCAGCAGTAACTCCGGACAGGGCCGAAACTATGGCTACACCTTC
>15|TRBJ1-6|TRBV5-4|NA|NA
CASSRRGIENSPLHF
TGTGCCAGCAGCCGCAGGGGAATTGAGAATTCACCCCTCCACTTT
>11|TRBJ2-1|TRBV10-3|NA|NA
CAISRENEQFF
TGTGCCATCAGCCGGGAAAATGAGCAGTTCTTC
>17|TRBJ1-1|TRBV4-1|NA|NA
CASSQDLRARAFTEAFF
TGCGCCAGCAGCCAAGATTTGAGGGCGCGGGCTTTCACTGAAGCTTTCTTT
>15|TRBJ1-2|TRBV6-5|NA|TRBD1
CASRDVPGGGYGYTF
TGTGCCAGCAGAGACGTCCCAGGGGGCGGCTATGGCTACACCTTC
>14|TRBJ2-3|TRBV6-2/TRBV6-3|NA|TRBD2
CASSWASGSGSQYF
TGTGCCAGCAGTTGGGCTAGCGGGAGTGGGTCGCAGTATTTT
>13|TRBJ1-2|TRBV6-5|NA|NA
CASSYERDYGYTF
TGTGCCAGCAGTTATGAGAGGGACTATGGCTACACCTTC
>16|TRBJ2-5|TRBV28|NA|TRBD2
CATNWGGGGLQETQYF
TGTGCCACCAACTGGGGGGGCGGGGGGCTCCAAGAGACCCAGTACTTC
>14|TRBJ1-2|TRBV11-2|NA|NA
CASSAQGRGYGYTF
TGTGCCAGCAGTGCACAGGGACGGGGCTATGGCTACACCTTC
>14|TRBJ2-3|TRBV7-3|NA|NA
CASSLGGASDTQYF
TGTGCCAGCAGCTTAGGGGGGGCCAGTGATACGCAGTATTTT
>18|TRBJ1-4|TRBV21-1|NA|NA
CASSKARQGKVTNEKLFF
TGTGCCAGCAGCAAAGCCCGACAGGGGAAAGTGACTAATGAAAAACTGTTTTTT
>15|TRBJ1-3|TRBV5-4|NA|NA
CASSLRGGFGNTIYF
TGTGCCAGCAGCTTGAGGGGGGGCTTTGGAAACACCATATATTTT
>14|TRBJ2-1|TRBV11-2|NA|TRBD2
CASSSAGFYNEQFF
TGTGCCAGCAGCTCAGCGGGATTCTACAATGAGCAGTTCTTC
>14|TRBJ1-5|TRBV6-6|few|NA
CASLRGGVDQPQHF
TGTGCCAGCCTCCGCGGGGGGGTCGATCAGCCCCAGCATTTT
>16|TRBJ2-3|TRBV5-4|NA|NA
CASSSDWGRGTDTQYF
TGTGCCAGCAGCTCTGACTGGGGGCGTGGGACAGATACGCAGTATTTT
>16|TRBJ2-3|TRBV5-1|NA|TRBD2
CASSLGLAGGPDTQYF
TGCGCCAGCAGCTTAGGACTAGCGGGAGGGCCGGATACGCAGTATTTT
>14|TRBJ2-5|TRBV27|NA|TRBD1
CASRPTGPVGTQYF
TGTGCCAGCAGGCCGACAGGGCCGGTGGGGACCCAGTACTTC
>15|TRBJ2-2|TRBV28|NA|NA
CASSFGGRNTGELFF
TGTGCCAGCAGTTTCGGGGGGCGAAACACCGGGGAGCTGTTTTTT
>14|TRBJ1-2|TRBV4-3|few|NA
CASSQDRGVGGYTF
TGCGCCAGCAGCCAAGACAGGGGAGTAGGTGGCTACACCTTC
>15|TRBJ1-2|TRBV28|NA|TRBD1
CASSWRDRAYYGYTF
TGTGCCAGCAGTTGGCGGGACAGGGCTTACTATGGCTACACCTTC
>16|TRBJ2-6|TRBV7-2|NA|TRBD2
CASSSSGGTGANVLTF
TGTGCCAGCAGTTCATCCGGGGGGACTGGGGCCAACGTCCTGACTTTC
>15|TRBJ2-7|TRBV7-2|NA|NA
CASSLVWRGPYEQYF
TGTGCCAGCAGCTTAGTCTGGCGGGGCCCGTACGAGCAGTACTTC